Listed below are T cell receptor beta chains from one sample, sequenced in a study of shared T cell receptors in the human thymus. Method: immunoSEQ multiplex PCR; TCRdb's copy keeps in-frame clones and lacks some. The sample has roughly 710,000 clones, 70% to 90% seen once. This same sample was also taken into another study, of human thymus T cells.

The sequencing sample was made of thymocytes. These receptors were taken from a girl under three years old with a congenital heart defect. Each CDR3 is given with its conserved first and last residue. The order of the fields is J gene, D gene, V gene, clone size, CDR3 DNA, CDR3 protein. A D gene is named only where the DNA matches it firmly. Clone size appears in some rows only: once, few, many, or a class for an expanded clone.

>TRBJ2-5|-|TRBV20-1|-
TGCAGTGCCGGTACCCAAGAGACCCAGTACTTC
CSAGTQETQYF
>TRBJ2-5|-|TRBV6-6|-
TGTGCCAGCAGTTACCAGGGGTCGGGTCCAGAGACCCAGTACTTC
CASSYQGSGPETQYF
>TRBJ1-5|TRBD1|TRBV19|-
TGTGCCAGTATGGACGCCGGGACAGGGTCTGGTCAGCCCCAGCATTTT
CASMDAGTGSGQPQHF
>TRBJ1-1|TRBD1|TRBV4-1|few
TGCGCCAGCAGCCAGCATGACAGGGGGACGGACACTGAAGCTTTCTTT
CASSQHDRGTDTEAFF
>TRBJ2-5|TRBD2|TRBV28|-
TGTGCCAGCGGGTTGACTAGCGGGGGGGCGAAGTTTACAGAGACCCAGTACTTC
CASGLTSGGAKFTETQYF
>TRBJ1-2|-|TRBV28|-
TGTGCCAGCAGAAGATACAGGGAGCTGTTTGGCTACACCTTC
CASRRYRELFGYTF
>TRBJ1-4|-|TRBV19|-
TGTGCCAGTAGTATGGAGTCCCTTAATGAAAAACTGTTTTTT
CASSMESLNEKLFF
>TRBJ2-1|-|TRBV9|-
TGTGCCAGCGGGCTCGGCGTATCCTACAATGAGCAGTTCTTC
CASGLGVSYNEQFF
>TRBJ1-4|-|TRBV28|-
TGTGCCAGCAGAAGACTTGCAACTAATGAAAAACTGTTTTTT
CASRRLATNEKLFF
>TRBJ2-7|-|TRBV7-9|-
TGTGCCAGCAGCTTTCACAGGGGAGGCGAGCAGTACTTC
CASSFHRGGEQYF